This T cell receptor (beta chain) originates from a study of blood T cell repertoires in COVID-19. Study details: Acute and convalescent COVID-19 samples came from the United States, Italy and Spain. Nucleic acid was either cDNA or gDNA, and it came from T cells, B-cell-depleted T cells, or PBMCs.

Germline CDR1 and CDR2: SGHAT and FQNNGV. V trimming: 5 bases; J trimming: 8 bases; junction bases outside the gene matches: 7. The CDR3 has 16 residues. Authors' methods: By means of reference gene primer amplification, nucleated cell counts were estimated. Using immunoSEQ multiplex PCR, the repertoire was profiled, and TCRdb retains in-frame clones only, with some absent. For V, J and clone size, that table is used; D and trimming come from the DNA. Of just under 350,000 clones in the sample, approximately 89% were seen once. The sequencing sample was made of peripheral blood. The chain carries TRBV11-2 and TRBJ2-1; 15 nucleotides align to TRBD2. This clonotype was sampled from a woman under 30 who had recovered from COVID-19. CDR3 bases: TGTGCCAGCAGCCCTGGGACTAGCGGGAGGCCCCATGAGCAGTTCTTC. Protein product: CASSPGTSGRPHEQFF.